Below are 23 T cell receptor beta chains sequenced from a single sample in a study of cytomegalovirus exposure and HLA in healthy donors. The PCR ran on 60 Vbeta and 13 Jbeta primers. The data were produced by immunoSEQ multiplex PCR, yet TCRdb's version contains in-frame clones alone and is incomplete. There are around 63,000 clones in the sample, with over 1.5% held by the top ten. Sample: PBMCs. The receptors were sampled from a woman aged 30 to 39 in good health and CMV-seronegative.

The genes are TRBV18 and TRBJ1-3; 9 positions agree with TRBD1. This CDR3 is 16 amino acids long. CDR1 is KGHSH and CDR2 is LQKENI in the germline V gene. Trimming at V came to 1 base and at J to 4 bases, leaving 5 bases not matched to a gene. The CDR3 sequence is CASSPQGQGGGNTIYF. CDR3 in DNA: TGTGCCAGCTCACCACAGGGACAGGGTGGCGGAAACACCATATATTTT.

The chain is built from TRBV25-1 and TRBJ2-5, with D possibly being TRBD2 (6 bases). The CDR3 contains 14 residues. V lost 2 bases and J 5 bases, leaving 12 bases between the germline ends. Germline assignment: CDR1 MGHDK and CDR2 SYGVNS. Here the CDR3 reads CASSEVSGVETQYF. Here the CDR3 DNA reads TGTGCCAGCAGTGAAGTGTCGGGAGTGGAGACCCAGTACTTC. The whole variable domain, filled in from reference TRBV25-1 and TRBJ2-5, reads EADIYQTPRYLVIGTGKKITLECSQTMGHDKMYWYQQDPGMELHLIHYSYGVNSTEKGDLSSESTVSRIRTEHFPLTLESARPSHTSQYLCASSEVSGVETQYFGPGTRLLVL.

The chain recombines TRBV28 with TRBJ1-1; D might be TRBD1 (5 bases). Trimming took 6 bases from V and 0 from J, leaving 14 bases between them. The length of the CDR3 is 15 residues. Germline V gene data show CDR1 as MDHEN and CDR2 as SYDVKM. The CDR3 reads CASRHGGAMNTEAFF. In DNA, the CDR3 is TGTGCCAGCAGACACGGCGGGGCAATGAACACTGAAGCTTTCTTT.

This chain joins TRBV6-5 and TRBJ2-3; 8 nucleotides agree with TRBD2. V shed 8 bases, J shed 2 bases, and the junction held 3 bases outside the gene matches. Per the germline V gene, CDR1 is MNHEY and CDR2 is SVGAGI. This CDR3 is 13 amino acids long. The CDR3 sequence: CASWTSPTDTQYF. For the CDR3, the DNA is TGTGCCAGCTGGACTAGCCCCACAGATACGCAGTATTTT.

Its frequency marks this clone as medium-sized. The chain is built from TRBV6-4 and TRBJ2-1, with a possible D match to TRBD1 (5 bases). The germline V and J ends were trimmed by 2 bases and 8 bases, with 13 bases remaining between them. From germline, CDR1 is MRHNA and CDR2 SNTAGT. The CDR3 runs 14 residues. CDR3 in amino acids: CASSDQGDVDEQFF. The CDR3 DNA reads TGTGCCAGCAGTGACCAAGGGGATGTGGATGAGCAGTTCTTC.

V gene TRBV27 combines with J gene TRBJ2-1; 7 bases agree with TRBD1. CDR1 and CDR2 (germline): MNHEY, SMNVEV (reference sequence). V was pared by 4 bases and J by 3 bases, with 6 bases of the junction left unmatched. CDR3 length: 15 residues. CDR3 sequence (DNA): TGTGCCAGCAGTTCTGGGGCAGGGGGCTACAATGAGCAGTTCTTC. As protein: CASSSGAGGYNEQFF.

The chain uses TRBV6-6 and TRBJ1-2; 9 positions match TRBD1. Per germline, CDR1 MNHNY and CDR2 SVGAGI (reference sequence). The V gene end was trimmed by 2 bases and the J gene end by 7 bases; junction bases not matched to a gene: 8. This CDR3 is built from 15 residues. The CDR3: CASSYTHRGQTGYTF. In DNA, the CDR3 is TGTGCCAGCAGTTACACTCACAGGGGGCAGACTGGCTACACCTTC.

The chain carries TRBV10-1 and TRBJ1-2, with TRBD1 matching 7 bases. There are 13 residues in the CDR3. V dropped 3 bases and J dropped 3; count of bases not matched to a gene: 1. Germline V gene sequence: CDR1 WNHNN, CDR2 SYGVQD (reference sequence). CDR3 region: CASSEDRDYGYTF. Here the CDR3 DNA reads TGCGCCAGCAGTGAAGACAGGGACTATGGCTACACCTTC.

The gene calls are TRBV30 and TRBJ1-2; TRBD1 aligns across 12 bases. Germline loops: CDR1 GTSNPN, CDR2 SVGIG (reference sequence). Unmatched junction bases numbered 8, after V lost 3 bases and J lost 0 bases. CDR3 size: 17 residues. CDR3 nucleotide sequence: TGTGCCTGGAGGGCCGGGACAGGGGGCATTTCTAACTATGGCTACACCTTC. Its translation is CAWRAGTGGISNYGYTF.

The CDR3 nucleotides read TGTGCCAGCAGCCCAACAGGGGGCAGAACTGAAGCTTTCTTT. It is translated as CASSPTGGRTEAFF. The chain joins TRBV7-9 to TRBJ1-1, with 9 bases lining up with TRBD1. The trim removed 5 bases at V and 5 bases at J, leaving 6 bases unmatched. The germline CDR1 and CDR2 sequences are SEHNR and FQNEAQ (reference sequence). The CDR3 loop spans 14 amino acids.

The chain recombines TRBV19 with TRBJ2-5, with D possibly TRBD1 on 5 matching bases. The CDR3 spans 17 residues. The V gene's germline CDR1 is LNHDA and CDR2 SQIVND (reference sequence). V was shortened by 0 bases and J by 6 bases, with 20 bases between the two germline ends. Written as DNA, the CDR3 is TGTGCCAGTAGTATAGAGTCGCGAGACAGCGAAGTGCAGACCCAGTACTTC. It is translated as CASSIESRDSEVQTQYF.

CDR3 bases: TGTGCCTGGAGTTTCCGGACAGGGGCCTCACCCCTCCACTTT. It translates to CAWSFRTGASPLHF. The chain employs TRBV30 and TRBJ1-6; TRBD1 agrees at 9 bases. Germline V gene data show CDR1 as GTSNPN and CDR2 as SVGIG (reference sequence). The CDR3 contains 14 residues. The trim removed 2 bases at V and 10 bases at J, leaving 6 bases unmatched.

In DNA, the CDR3 is TGCGCCAGCAGAACCCTCACAGGATACTCTGGGGCCAACGTCCTGACTTTC. This codes for CASRTLTGYSGANVLTF. This chain joins TRBV5-1 and TRBJ2-6; D is possibly TRBD1 (5 bases). The germline gives CDR1 SGHRS, CDR2 YFSETQ. The germline V and J ends were trimmed by 5 bases and 0 bases, with 15 bases remaining between them. The CDR3 runs 17 residues.

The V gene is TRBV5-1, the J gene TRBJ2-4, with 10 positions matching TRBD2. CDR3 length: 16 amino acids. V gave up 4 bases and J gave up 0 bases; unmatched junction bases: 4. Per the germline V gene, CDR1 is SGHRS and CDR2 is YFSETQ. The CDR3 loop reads CASSGSGGLAKNIQYF. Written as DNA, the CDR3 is TGCGCCAGCAGCGGTAGCGGGGGGCTAGCCAAAAACATTCAGTACTTC. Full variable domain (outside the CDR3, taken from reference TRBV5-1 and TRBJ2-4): KAGVTQTPRYLIKTRGQQVTLSCSPISGHRSVSWYQQTPGQGLQFLFEYFSETQRNKGNFPGRFSGRQFSNSRSEMNVSTLELGDSALYLCASSGSGGLAKNIQYFGAGTRLSVL.

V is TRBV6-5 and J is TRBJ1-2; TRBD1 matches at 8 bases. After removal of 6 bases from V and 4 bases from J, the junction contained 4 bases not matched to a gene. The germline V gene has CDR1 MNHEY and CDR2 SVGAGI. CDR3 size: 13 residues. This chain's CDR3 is CASSLQGGYGYTF. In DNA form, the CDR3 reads TGTGCCAGCAGCCTACAGGGGGGCTATGGCTACACCTTC.

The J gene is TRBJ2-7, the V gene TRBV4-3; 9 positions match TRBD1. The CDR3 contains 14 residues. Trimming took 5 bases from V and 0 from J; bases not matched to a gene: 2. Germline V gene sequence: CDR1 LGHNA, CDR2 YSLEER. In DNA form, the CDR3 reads TGCGCCAGCAGCAGGGGACAGGGCTCCTACGAGCAGTACTTC. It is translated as CASSRGQGSYEQYF.

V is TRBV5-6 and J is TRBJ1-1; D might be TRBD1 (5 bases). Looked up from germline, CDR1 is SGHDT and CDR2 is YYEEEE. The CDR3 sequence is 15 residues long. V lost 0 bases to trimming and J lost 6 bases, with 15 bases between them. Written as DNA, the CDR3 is TGTGCCAGCAGCTTGGGGGGACTCCTCGGCCCTGAAGCTTTCTTT. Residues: CASSLGGLLGPEAFF.

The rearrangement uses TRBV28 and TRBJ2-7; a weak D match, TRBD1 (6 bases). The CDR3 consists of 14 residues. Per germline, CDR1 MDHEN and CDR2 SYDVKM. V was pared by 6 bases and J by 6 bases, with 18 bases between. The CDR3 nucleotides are TGTGCCAGCAGCCTCGGCGTCAGGGGAGTCGAGCAGTACTTC. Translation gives CASSLGVRGVEQYF.

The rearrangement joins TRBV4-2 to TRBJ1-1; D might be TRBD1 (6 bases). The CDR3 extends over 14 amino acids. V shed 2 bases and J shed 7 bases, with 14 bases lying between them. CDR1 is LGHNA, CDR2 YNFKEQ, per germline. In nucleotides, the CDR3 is TGTGCCAGCAGCCAACTGGACAGCCCTTTTGAAGCTTTCTTT. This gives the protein CASSQLDSPFEAFF.

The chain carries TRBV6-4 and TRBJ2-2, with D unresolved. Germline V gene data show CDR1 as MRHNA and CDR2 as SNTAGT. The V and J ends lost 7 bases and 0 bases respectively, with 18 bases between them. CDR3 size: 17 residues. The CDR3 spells CASKTHSYVANTGELFF. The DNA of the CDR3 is TGTGCCAGCAAGACCCACAGTTACGTCGCGAACACCGGGGAGCTGTTTTTT.

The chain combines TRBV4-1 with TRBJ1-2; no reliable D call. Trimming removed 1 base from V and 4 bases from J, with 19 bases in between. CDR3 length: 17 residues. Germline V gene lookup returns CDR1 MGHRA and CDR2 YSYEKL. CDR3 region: CASSQARPSQKGYGYTF. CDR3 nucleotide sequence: TGCGCCAGCAGCCAAGCCAGACCGTCACAGAAAGGCTATGGCTACACCTTC.

CDR3 in amino acids: CASSLPGLDSPLHF. The CDR3 coding sequence is TGTGCCAGCAGTCTCCCGGGACTGGATTCACCCCTCCACTTT. The chain uses TRBV27 and TRBJ1-6; weak D call: TRBD1 (5 bases). V was clipped by 5 bases and J by 8 bases, with 13 bases between them. Germline CDR1 reads MNHEY; CDR2 reads SMNVEV (reference sequence). The CDR3 has 14 amino acids.

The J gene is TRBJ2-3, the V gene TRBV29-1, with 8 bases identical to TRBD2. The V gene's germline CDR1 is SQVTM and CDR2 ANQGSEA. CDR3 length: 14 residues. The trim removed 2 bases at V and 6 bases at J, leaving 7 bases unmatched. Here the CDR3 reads CSVERGSGMDTQYF. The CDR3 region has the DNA TGCAGCGTTGAAAGGGGTAGCGGGATGGATACGCAGTATTTT.